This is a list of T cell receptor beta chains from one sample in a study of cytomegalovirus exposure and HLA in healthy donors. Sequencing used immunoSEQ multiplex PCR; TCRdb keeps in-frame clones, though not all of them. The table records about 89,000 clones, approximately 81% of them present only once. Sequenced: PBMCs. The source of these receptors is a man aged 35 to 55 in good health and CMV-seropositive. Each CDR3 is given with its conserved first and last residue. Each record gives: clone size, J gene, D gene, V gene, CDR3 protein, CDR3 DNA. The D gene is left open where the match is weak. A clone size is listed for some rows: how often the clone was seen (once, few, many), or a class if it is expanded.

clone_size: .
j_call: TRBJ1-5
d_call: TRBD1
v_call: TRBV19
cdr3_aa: CASTRDRASNQPQHF
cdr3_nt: TGTGCCAGTACCCGGGACAGGGCTAGCAATCAGCCCCAGCATTTT

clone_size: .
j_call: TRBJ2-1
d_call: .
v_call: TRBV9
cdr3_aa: CASSVAGVGNEQFF
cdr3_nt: TGTGCCAGCAGCGTAGCCGGGGTAGGCAATGAGCAGTTCTTC

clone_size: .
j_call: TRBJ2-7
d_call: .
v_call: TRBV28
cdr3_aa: CASSLIGTGGQLSSYEQYF
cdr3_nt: TGTGCCAGCAGTTTAATAGGTACAGGTGGGCAGTTGAGCTCCTACGAGCAGTACTTC

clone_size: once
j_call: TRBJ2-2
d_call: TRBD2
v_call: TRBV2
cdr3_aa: CASTTRLVAGGAGELFF
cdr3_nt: TGTGCCAGCACTACGCGGTTGGTAGCGGGAGGGGCCGGGGAGCTGTTTTTT

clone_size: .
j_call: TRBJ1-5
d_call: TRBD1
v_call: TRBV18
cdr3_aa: CASSPPGQAYNQPQHF
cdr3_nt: TGTGCCAGCTCACCGCCGGGACAGGCCTACAATCAGCCCCAGCATTTT

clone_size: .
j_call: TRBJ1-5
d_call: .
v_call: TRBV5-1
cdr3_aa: CASSLDGYSNQPQHF
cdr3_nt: TGCGCCAGCAGCTTGGACGGTTATAGCAATCAGCCCCAGCATTTT

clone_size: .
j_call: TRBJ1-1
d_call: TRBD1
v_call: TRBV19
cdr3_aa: CASSRDRVTEAFF
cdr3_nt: TGTGCCAGTAGTCGGGACAGGGTAACTGAAGCTTTCTTT

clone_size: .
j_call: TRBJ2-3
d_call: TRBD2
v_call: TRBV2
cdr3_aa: CASSAERGGTDTQYF
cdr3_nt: TGTGCCAGCAGTGCGGAGCGGGGGGGCACAGATACGCAGTATTTT

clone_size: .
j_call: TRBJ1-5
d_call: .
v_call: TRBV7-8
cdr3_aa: CASSLAGDRSDQPQHF
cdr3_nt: TGTGCCAGCAGCTTAGCGGGCGACAGGAGCGATCAGCCCCAGCATTTT

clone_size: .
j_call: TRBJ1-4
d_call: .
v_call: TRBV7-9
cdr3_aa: CASSPDSQSLKLFF
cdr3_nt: TGTGCCAGCAGCCCCGACAGTCAATCTTTAAAACTGTTTTTT

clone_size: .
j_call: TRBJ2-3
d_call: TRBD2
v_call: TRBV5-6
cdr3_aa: CASSLETGLAADTQYF
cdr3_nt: TGTGCCAGCAGCTTGGAGACGGGACTAGCGGCAGATACGCAGTATTTT

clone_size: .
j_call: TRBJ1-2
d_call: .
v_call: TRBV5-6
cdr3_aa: CASSFSRGGYGYTF
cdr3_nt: TGTGCCAGCAGCTTCTCCAGGGGCGGCTATGGCTACACCTTC

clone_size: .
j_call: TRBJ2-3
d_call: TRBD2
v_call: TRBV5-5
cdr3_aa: CASSLVRGADTQYF
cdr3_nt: TGTGCCAGCAGCTTGGTGCGGGGGGCGGATACGCAGTATTTT

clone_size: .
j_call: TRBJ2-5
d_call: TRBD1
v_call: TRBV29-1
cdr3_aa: CSVYSTGLETQYF
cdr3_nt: TGCAGCGTTTATTCGACAGGGTTAGAGACCCAGTACTTC

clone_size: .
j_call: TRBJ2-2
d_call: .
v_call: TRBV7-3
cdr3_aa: CASSQNSNTGELFF
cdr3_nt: TGTGCCAGCAGTCAAAACAGCAACACCGGGGAGCTGTTTTTT

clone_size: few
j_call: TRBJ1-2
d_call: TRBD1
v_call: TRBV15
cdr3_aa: CATSRDRQGKGYTF
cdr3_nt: TGTGCCACCAGCAGAGACCGACAGGGGAAGGGCTACACCTTC

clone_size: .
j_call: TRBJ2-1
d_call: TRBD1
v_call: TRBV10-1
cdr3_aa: CASSAGTGGEQFF
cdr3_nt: TGCGCCAGCAGTGCCGGGACAGGGGGCGAGCAGTTCTTC

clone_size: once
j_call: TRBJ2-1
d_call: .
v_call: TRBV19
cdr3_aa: CASSVRSEQFF
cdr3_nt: TGTGCCAGTAGTGTGCGAAGTGAGCAGTTCTTC

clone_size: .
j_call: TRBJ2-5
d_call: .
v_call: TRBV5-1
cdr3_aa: CASSWPEGQETQYF
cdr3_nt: TGCGCCAGCAGCTGGCCCGAGGGACAAGAGACCCAGTACTTC

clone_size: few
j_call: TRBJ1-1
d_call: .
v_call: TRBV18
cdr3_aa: CASSPSTVTFEAFF
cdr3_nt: TGTGCCAGCTCACCCTCGACAGTCACTTTTGAAGCTTTCTTT

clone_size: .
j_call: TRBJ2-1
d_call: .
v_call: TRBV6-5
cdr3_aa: CASSYSEAADEQFF
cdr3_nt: TGTGCCAGCAGTTACTCAGAAGCGGCTGACGAGCAGTTCTTC

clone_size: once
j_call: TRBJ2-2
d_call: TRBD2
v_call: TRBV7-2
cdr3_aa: CASSRSGRASSTGELFF
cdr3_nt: TGTGCCAGCAGCCGTAGCGGGAGGGCCAGCAGCACCGGGGAGCTGTTTTTT

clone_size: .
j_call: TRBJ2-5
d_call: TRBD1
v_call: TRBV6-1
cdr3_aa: CASSDPDREETQYF
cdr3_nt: TGTGCCAGCAGTGATCCAGACAGGGAAGAGACCCAGTACTTC

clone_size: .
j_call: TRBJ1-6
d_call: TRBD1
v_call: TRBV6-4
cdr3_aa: CASHPGQGRNSPLHF
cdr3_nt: TGTGCCAGCCACCCGGGACAGGGTCGTAATTCACCCCTCCACTTT

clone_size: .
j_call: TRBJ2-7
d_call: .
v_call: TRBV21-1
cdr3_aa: CASSKARGRREQYF
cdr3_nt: TGTGCCAGCAGCAAAGCGCGGGGCAGACGCGAGCAGTACTTC

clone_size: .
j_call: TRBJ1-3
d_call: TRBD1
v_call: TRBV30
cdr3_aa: CAWSRTGSSSGNTIYF
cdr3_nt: TGTGCCTGGAGTCGGACAGGCTCGAGCTCTGGAAACACCATATATTTT

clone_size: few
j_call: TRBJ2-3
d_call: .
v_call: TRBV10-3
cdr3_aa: CAISGGGVRDTQYF
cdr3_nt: TGTGCCATCAGTGGAGGCGGGGTTAGGGATACGCAGTATTTT

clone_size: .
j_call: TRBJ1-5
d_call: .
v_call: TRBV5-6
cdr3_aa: CASSLGLSNQPQHF
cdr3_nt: TGTGCCAGCAGCTTGGGACTCAGCAATCAGCCCCAGCATTTT

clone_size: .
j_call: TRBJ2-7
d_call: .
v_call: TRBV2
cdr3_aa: CASSEARLREQYF
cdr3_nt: TGTGCCAGCAGTGAAGCGCGCTTACGCGAGCAGTACTTC

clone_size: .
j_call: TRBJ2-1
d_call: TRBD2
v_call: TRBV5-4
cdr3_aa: CASSSTRGGRYNEQFF
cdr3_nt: TGTGCCAGCAGCTCCACTCGGGGGGGGCGGTACAATGAGCAGTTCTTC

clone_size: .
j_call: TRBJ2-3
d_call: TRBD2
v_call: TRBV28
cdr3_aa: CASSEGLAGPTDTQYF
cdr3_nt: TGTGCCAGCAGTGAGGGACTAGCGGGGCCCACAGATACGCAGTATTTT

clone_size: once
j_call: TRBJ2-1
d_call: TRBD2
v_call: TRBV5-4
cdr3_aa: CASSLAGGAYNEQFF
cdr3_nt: TGTGCCAGCAGCCTGGCGGGGGGAGCCTACAATGAGCAGTTCTTC

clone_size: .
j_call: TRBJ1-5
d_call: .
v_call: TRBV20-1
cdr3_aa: CSASYGGTQHF
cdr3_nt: TGCAGTGCTAGTTACGGGGGAACCCAGCATTTT

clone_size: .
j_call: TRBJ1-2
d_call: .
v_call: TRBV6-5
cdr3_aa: CASSEDPTGTGYTF
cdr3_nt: TGTGCCAGCAGTGAAGATCCCACAGGGACTGGCTACACCTTC

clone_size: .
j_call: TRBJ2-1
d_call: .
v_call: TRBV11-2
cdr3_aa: CASSFGTPSQEQFF
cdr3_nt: TGTGCCAGCAGCTTTGGGACTCCCAGTCAAGAGCAGTTCTTC

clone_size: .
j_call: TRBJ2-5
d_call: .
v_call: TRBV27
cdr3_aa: CASTSRGRQETQYF
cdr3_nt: TGTGCCAGCACCTCGCGGGGCAGACAAGAGACCCAGTACTTC

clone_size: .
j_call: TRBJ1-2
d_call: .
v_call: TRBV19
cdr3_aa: CASSIPQIRGYTF
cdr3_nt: TGTGCCAGTAGTATCCCACAGATTCGGGGCTACACCTTC

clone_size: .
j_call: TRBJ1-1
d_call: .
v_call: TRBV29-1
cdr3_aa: CSARDTMNTEAFF
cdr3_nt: TGCAGCGCCCGGGACACCATGAACACTGAAGCTTTCTTT

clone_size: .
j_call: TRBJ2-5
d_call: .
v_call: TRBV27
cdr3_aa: CASSLSGLETQYF
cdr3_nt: TGTGCCAGCAGTTTATCGGGCTTGGAGACCCAGTACTTC

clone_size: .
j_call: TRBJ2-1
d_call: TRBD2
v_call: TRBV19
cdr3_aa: CASSTGLARVGTYNEQFF
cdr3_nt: TGTGCCAGTAGTACGGGACTAGCCCGAGTGGGGACCTACAATGAGCAGTTCTTC

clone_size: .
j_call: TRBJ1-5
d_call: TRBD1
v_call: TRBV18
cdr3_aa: CASSPTGEGQPQHF
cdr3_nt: TGTGCCAGCTCACCCACAGGGGAAGGCCAGCCCCAGCATTTT

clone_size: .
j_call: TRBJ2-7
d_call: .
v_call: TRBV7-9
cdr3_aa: CASSDQNRVEQYF
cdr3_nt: TGTGCCAGCAGCGATCAGAACAGGGTCGAGCAGTACTTC

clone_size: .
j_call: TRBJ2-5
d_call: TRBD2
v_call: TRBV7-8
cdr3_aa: CASSSQTGGVETQYF
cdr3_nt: TGTGCCAGCAGCTCCCAGACGGGGGGAGTGGAGACCCAGTACTTC

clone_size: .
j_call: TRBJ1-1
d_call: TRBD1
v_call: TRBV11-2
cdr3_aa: CASSTRGTGNTEAFF
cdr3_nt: TGTGCCAGCAGCACCCGTGGGACAGGAAACACTGAAGCTTTCTTT